The clone carrying this TCR beta chain was detected once. The target antigen is unknown. This specimen belongs to a study of TIL therapy for anti-PD-1-resistant metastatic lung cancer. Points from the study as a whole: The cohort had more treatment-naive, never-smoker and oncogene-addicted patients than typical.

This CDR3 spans 10 amino acids. Trimming left V 8 bases short and J 5 bases short, with 7 bases between. The germline CDR1 and CDR2 sequences are WSHSY and SAAADI. The time point is: pre-treatment sample, taken before nivolumab and TIL therapy. This was the immunoSEQ v3 assay. Some clones are missing from TCRdb's copy, which holds only in-frame ones; the method was immunoSEQ multiplex PCR. The sample lists tens of thousands of clones, 74% occurring once. The chain combines TRBV10-2 with TRBJ2-7; D not resolved. The source material was blood, sampled at baseline. This TCR was sampled from a woman between 30 and 80 years old with non-small cell lung cancer. The CDR3 coding sequence is TGCGCCAGCGGGTGGGACGAGCAGTACTTC. Protein: CASGWDEQYF.